Following are 20 T cell receptor beta chains from one sample sequenced in a study of T cell repertoires in cytomegalovirus infection. TCRdb reanalysed the reads using MiXCR and keeps one entry per CDR3 protein. The sample contains about 240,000 distinct CDR3 sequences, 5% to 8.5% of which appear only once. Sequences were obtained from PBMCs. The receptors stem from a human donor in good health (CMV status not recorded). Some clones in this sample may be carry-over from other donors' samples.

This clonotype was picked up many times. The CDR3 region has the DNA TGTGCCAGTAGTATTGGAGTGGTGAGGGGAGCCTTCTACGAGCAGTACTTC. It yields the protein CASSIGVVRGAFYEQYF. The rearrangement uses TRBV19 and TRBJ2-7; tentatively, D is TRBD1 or TRBD2 (5 bases each). Germline assignment: CDR1 LNHDA and CDR2 SQIVND (reference sequence). V dropped 3 bases and J dropped 3 bases, with 21 bases sitting between them. The CDR3 sequence is 17 residues long.

This clonotype was found many times. Here the CDR3 DNA reads TGTGCCACCAGTGATTTGCCCACGACAGGGGGCAATGAGCAGTTCTTC. Translated, it gives CATSDLPTTGGNEQFF. The chain uses TRBV24-1 and TRBJ2-1; TRBD1 aligns across 9 bases. J lost 6 bases, V lost 0 bases, and 5 bases had no gene match. The germline CDR1 and CDR2 sequences are KGHDR and SFDVKD. This CDR3 has 16 residues.

The gene calls are TRBV7-9 and TRBJ2-7; perhaps TRBD2 as D (8 bases). This CDR3 has 16 residues. CDR1 is SEHNR and CDR2 is FQNEAQ in the germline V gene (reference sequence). Trimming removed 5 bases from V and 3 bases from J, with 20 bases in between. The CDR3 sequence: CASSPHRGGQNYEQYF. For the CDR3, the DNA is TGTGCCAGCAGCCCTCACCGGGGGGGACAGAACTACGAGCAGTACTTC.

This clonotype has a count of ten or more. The chain recombines TRBV7-2 with TRBJ1-1; no firm D call. V shed 3 bases and J shed 1 base, with 6 bases lying between them. The CDR3 loop spans 13 amino acids. Germline-derived CDR1 and CDR2 are SGHTA and FQGNSA. CDR3 DNA sequence: TGTGCCAGCAGCTTTTACACGAACACTGAAGCTTTCTTT. It yields the protein CASSFYTNTEAFF.

This clonotype was detected ten times or more. The chain couples TRBV7-2 to TRBJ1-1; 7 bases agree with TRBD1. This CDR3 has 13 residues. Germline CDR1 SGHTA, CDR2 FQGNSA. V lost 6 bases to trimming and J lost 5 bases; unmatched junction nucleotides: 6. The CDR3 region has the DNA TGTGCCAGCAGTCGACAGGGTATGACTGAAGCTTTCTTT. It codes for CASSRQGMTEAFF.

Ten or more counts support this clonotype. The rearrangement links TRBV28 to TRBJ2-3; D gene uncertain. Germline V lookup: CDR1 MDHEN, CDR2 SYDVKM. Trimming removed 10 bases at V and 4 bases at J, with 9 bases between. This CDR3 spans 11 amino acids. The CDR3 nucleotides are TGTGCCACCTGTGTACCAGATACGCAGTATTTT. Amino acids: CATCVPDTQYF.

This clonotype was seen a handful of times. The rearrangement uses TRBV5-1 and TRBJ2-6, with a tentative D call TRBD1 (6 bases). V was pared by 4 bases and J by 10 bases, with 18 bases between. From germline, CDR1 is SGHRS and CDR2 YFSETQ. The CDR3 is 15 residues long. This chain's CDR3 is CASSTGLDSTNVLTF. The CDR3 DNA sequence: TGCGCCAGCAGCACAGGGTTAGATTCGACTAACGTCCTGACTTTC.

This chain connects TRBV29-1 to TRBJ2-3; 7 bases map to TRBD2. The V gene end was trimmed by 6 bases and the J gene end by 2 bases; junction bases not matched to a gene: 5. CDR1 is SQVTM, CDR2 ANQGSEA, per germline. CDR3 length: 13 residues. The CDR3 nucleotides are TGCAGCGTCGGAGCGGGGAACACAGATACGCAGTATTTT. It yields the protein CSVGAGNTDTQYF.

This clonotype has a count of ten or more. V and J are TRBV7-2 and TRBJ2-7, with TRBD2 as a possible D gene (5 bases). The V end lost 1 base, the J end lost 2 bases, and 12 bases lay between the germline ends. Germline V lookup: CDR1 SGHTA, CDR2 FQGNSA. This CDR3 has 15 residues. CDR3 sequence: CASSLDPGLPYEQYF. The DNA for the CDR3 is TGTGCCAGCAGCTTAGACCCGGGATTACCCTACGAGCAGTACTTC. Drawing the rest from reference TRBV7-2 and TRBJ2-7, the complete variable domain is GAGVSQSPSNKVTEKGKDVELRCDPISGHTALYWYRQSLGQGLEFLIYFQGNSAPDKSGLPSDRFSAERTGGSVSTLTIQRTQQEDSAVYLCASSLDPGLPYEQYFGPGTRLTVT.

This clonotype was seen many times. The chain combines TRBV7-2 with TRBJ2-2; D is unresolved. CDR1 is SGHTA and CDR2 is FQGNSA in the germline V gene. The CDR3 sequence is 14 residues long. V was cut by 1 base and J by 6 bases, with 9 bases left in between. The DNA of the CDR3 is TGTGCCAGCAGCTTAGTGCTATCCCCCGGGGAGCTGTTTTTT. It encodes CASSLVLSPGELFF.

Ten or more counts support this clonotype. V gene TRBV28 combines with J gene TRBJ2-7; TRBD1 aligns across 8 bases. Trimming removed 3 bases from V and 4 bases from J; junction bases left unmatched: 8. This CDR3 contains 15 residues. Germline V gene lookup returns CDR1 MDHEN and CDR2 SYDVKM. The CDR3 is CASSFSPGQVYEQYF. DNA of the CDR3: TGTGCCAGCAGTTTTTCTCCGGGACAGGTGTACGAGCAGTACTTC.

Many counts were recorded for this clonotype. CDR3 DNA: TGTGCCAGCAGCACCCGGACAGGGGTGGGTAAAACTGAAGCTTTCTTT. Translating gives CASSTRTGVGKTEAFF. The chain couples TRBV7-2 to TRBJ1-1; 9 nucleotides align to TRBD1. There are 16 residues in the CDR3. The ends lost 5 bases at V and 5 bases at J; junction bases unmatched: 12. Germline assignment: CDR1 SGHTA and CDR2 FQGNSA.

Ten or more counts support this clonotype. The rearrangement uses TRBV7-2 and TRBJ2-1, with TRBD2 as a possible D gene (7 bases). CDR3 size: 15 residues. Germline assignment: CDR1 SGHTA and CDR2 FQGNSA. V was cut by 8 bases and J by 1 base, with 15 bases left in between. The CDR3 loop reads CASRRAGASYNEQFF. In nucleotides, the CDR3 is TGTGCCAGCCGCCGTGCGGGGGCATCCTACAATGAGCAGTTCTTC.

This clonotype came up many times. The chain carries TRBV6-5 and TRBJ2-2; D ambiguous. V gave up 0 bases and J gave up 5 bases, with 7 bases separating them. Germline V gene sequence: CDR1 MNHEY, CDR2 SVGAGI. This CDR3 contains 14 residues. The CDR3: CASSYSPRTGELFF. The CDR3 DNA sequence: TGTGCCAGCAGTTACTCGCCCAGAACCGGGGAGCTGTTTTTT.

This clonotype was seen many times. This sequence joins TRBV19 and TRBJ1-6; possible D gene TRBD1, 6 bases. The CDR3 runs 16 residues. Germline assignment: CDR1 LNHDA and CDR2 SQIVND (reference sequence). Trimming removed 7 bases at V and 5 bases at J, with 18 bases between. CDR3 sequence (DNA): TGTGCCAGTAAAGGGGTCTTCGGACAGAATAATTCACCCCTCCACTTT. It yields the protein CASKGVFGQNNSPLHF. The variable domain in full, with the rest retrieved from reference TRBV19 and TRBJ1-6, is DGGITQSPKYLFRKEGQNVTLSCEQNLNHDAMYWYRQDPGQGLRLIYYSQIVNDFQKGDIAEGYSVSREKKESFPLTVTSAQKNPTAFYLCASKGVFGQNNSPLHFGNGTRLTVT.

This clonotype came up a few times. The V and J genes are TRBV20-1 and TRBJ2-1, with D tentatively TRBD1 or TRBD2 (5 bases each). Germline V CDR1 and CDR2: DFQATT, SNEGSKA (reference sequence). The CDR3 is made up of 16 amino acids. Trimming cost V 6 bases and J 0 bases, with 18 bases left between them. In DNA, the CDR3 is TGCAGTGCACATAGAGCTCAGGGACGCTCCTACAATGAGCAGTTCTTC. Translating it yields CSAHRAQGRSYNEQFF.

This clonotype has a count of ten or more. The chain combines TRBV6-2 or TRBV6-3 with TRBJ2-1; 9 nucleotides line up with TRBD1. Trimming took 8 bases from V and 9 from J; bases not matched to a gene: 17. The V gene's germline CDR1 is MNHEY and CDR2 SVGEGT. The CDR3 loop spans 16 amino acids. The CDR3 loop is CASVNGKGQGSGEQFF. The CDR3 DNA follows: TGTGCCAGCGTCAATGGTAAGGGACAGGGATCCGGTGAGCAGTTCTTC.

This clonotype was found many times. The rearrangement links TRBV20-1 to TRBJ1-6; 9 bases are shared with TRBD1. V shed 0 bases, J shed 2 bases, and the junction held 11 bases outside the gene matches. Germline V lookup: CDR1 DFQATT, CDR2 SNEGSKA (reference sequence). The CDR3 sequence is 19 residues long. The CDR3 DNA is TGCAGTGCTAGAGATGGAGGGACAGGGAGCCTCGCCTATAATTCACCCCTCCACTTT. Translating it yields CSARDGGTGSLAYNSPLHF.

This clonotype showed up many times. V gene TRBV5-4 combines with J gene TRBJ1-1; possibly TRBD1 for D (5 bases). The CDR3 has 11 residues. The germline CDR1 and CDR2 sequences are SGHNT and YYREEE (reference sequence). Between the trimmed V and J ends, which lost 5 bases and 8 bases, there was a span of 10 bases. CDR3 loop: CASRGEEEAFF. The DNA for the CDR3 is TGTGCCAGCAGGGGGGAGGAGGAAGCTTTCTTT.

In its sample, this clonotype was seen a few times. This chain connects TRBV4-3 to TRBJ1-1; D is unclear. Germline CDR1 is LGHNA and CDR2 is YSLEER. The ends were cut back, 0 bases at V and 4 bases at J, with 12 bases in the middle. The CDR3 is 15 amino acids. The chain's CDR3 is CASSQEVGWSTEAFF. CDR3 DNA: TGCGCCAGCAGCCAAGAGGTAGGGTGGAGCACTGAAGCTTTCTTT.